The rows below give T cell receptor beta chains drawn from one sample of a study of blood T cell repertoires in COVID-19. Using immunoSEQ multiplex PCR, the repertoire was profiled, and TCRdb retains in-frame clones only, with some absent. The sample has tens of thousands of clones, more than 85% seen once. The sample was peripheral blood. These receptors came from a man between 60 and 75 years old with acute or convalescent COVID-19. Each CDR3 is given with its conserved first and last residue. D genes are given only for firm matches.

d_gene,j_gene,v_gene,CDR3aa,CDR3nt
-,TRBJ1-1,TRBV9,CASSVSPGARSEAFF,TGTGCCAGCAGCGTGAGCCCAGGGGCGAGGTCTGAAGCTTTCTTT
-,TRBJ1-6,TRBV7-8,CASSSGVGSDSPLHF,TGTGCCAGCAGCTCAGGGGTAGGATCAGATTCACCCCTCCACTTT
-,TRBJ1-5,TRBV6-1,CASSARLGAPAQHF,TGTGCCAGCAGTGCAAGGTTAGGGGCGCCGGCCCAGCATTTT
TRBD1,TRBJ1-2,TRBV5-4,CASSWGQTDYGYTF,TGTGCCAGCAGTTGGGGACAGACCGACTATGGCTACACCTTC
-,TRBJ2-1,TRBV10-3,CAISDRGSVSVHEQFF,TGTGCCATCAGTGATCGGGGTAGCGTCTCGGTCCATGAGCAGTTCTTC
-,TRBJ1-6,TRBV6-1,CASSDFLGGGGNSPLHF,TGTGCCAGCAGTGACTTCCTCGGGGGGGGCGGTAATTCACCCCTCCACTTT
TRBD2,TRBJ2-1,TRBV18,CASSLGTSGYNEQFF,TGTGCCAGCTCACTCGGGACTAGCGGTTACAATGAGCAGTTCTTC
-,TRBJ1-5,TRBV30,CAWSVRGSQPQHF,TGTGCCTGGAGTGTACGAGGCTCTCAGCCCCAGCATTTT
-,TRBJ2-5,TRBV10-2,CASSDYGAREYQETQYF,TGCGCCAGCAGTGATTATGGAGCAAGGGAGTACCAAGAGACCCAGTACTTC
TRBD1,TRBJ2-2,TRBV7-9,CASSSLTGRNTGELFF,TGTGCCAGCAGCTCGCTGACAGGGAGGAACACCGGGGAGCTGTTTTTT
-,TRBJ2-3,TRBV19,CASSISPSGTDTQYF,TGTGCCAGTAGTATTTCGCCGTCGGGAACAGATACGCAGTATTTT
TRBD2,TRBJ2-7,TRBV5-1,CASSFTLAGMSEQYF,TGCGCCAGCAGCTTCACACTAGCGGGAATGAGTGAGCAGTACTTC
-,TRBJ1-1,TRBV7-8,CASSRGRSTEAFF,TGTGCCAGCAGCCGGGGGAGGTCCACTGAAGCTTTCTTT
-,TRBJ2-1,TRBV25-1,CASSEPGMSSYNEQFF,TGTGCCAGCAGTGAACCGGGGATGAGCTCCTACAATGAGCAGTTCTTC